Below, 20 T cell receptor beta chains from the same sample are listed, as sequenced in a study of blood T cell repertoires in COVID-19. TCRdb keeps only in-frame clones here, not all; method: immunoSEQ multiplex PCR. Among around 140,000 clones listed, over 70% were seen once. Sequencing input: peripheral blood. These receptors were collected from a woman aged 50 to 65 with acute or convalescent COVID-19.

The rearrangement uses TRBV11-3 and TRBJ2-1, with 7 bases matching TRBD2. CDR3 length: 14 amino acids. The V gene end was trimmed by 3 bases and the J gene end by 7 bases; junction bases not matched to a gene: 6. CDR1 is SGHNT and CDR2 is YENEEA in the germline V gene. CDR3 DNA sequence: TGTGCCAGCAGCTTCGGGGGGAGAGGGAATGAGCAGTTCTTC. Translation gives CASSFGGRGNEQFF.

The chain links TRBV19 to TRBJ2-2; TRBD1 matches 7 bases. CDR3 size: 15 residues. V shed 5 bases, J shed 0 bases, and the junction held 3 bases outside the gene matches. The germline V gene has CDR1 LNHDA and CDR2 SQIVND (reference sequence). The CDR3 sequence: CASSSDRANTGELFF. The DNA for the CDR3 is TGTGCCAGTAGTTCCGACAGGGCGAACACCGGGGAGCTGTTTTTT.

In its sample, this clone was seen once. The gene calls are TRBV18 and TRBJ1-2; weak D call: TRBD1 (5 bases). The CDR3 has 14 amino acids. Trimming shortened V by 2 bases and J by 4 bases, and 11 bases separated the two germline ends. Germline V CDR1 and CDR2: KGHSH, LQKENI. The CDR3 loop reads CASSPGGAPYGYTF. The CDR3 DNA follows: TGTGCCAGCTCACCAGGAGGGGCTCCCTATGGCTACACCTTC. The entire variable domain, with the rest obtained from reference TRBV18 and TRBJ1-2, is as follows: NAGVMQNPRHLVRRRGQEARLRCSPMKGHSHVYWYRQLPEEGLKFMVYLQKENIIDESGMPKERFSAEFPKEGPSILRIQQVVRGDSAAYFCASSPGGAPYGYTFGSGTRLTVV.

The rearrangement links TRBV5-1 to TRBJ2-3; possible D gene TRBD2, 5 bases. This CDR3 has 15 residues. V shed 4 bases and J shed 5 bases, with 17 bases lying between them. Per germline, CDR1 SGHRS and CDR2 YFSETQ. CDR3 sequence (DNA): TGCGCCAGCAGCCCGGGGTACCGGGCAGGAGATACGCAGTATTTT. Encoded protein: CASSPGYRAGDTQYF.

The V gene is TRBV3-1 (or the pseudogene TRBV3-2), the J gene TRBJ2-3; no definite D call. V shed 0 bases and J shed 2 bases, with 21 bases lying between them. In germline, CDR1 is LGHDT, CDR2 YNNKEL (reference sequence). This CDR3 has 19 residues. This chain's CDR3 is CASSQEAGRMAADTDTQYF. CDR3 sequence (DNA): TGTGCCAGCAGCCAAGAGGCCGGCCGGATGGCGGCGGACACAGATACGCAGTATTTT.

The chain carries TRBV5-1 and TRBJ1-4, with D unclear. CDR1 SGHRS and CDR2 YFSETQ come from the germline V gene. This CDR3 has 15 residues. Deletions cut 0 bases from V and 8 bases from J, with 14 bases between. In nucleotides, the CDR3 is TGCGCCAGCAGCTTGGGTACGGGGTCGGGAGAAAAACTGTTTTTT. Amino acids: CASSLGTGSGEKLFF.

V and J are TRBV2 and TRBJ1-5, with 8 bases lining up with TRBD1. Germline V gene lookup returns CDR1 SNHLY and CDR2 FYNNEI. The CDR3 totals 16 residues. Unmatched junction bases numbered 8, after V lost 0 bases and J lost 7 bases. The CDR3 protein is CASSEAVDRGNQPQHF. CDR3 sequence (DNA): TGTGCCAGCAGTGAAGCCGTTGACAGGGGTAACCAGCCCCAGCATTTT.

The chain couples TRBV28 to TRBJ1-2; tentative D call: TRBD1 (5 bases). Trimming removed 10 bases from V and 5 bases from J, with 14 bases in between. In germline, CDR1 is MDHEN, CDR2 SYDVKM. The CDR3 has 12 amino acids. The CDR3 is CATSSKGYGYTF. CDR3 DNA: TGTGCCACGTCCTCGAAGGGGTATGGCTACACCTTC.

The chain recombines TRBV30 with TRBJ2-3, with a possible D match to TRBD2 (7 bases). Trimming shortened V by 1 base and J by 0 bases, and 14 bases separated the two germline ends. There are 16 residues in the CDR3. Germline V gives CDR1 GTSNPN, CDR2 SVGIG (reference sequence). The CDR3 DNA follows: TGTGCCTGGAGTGGCGGGGGCCCCAGAAGCACAGATACGCAGTATTTT. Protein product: CAWSGGGPRSTDTQYF.

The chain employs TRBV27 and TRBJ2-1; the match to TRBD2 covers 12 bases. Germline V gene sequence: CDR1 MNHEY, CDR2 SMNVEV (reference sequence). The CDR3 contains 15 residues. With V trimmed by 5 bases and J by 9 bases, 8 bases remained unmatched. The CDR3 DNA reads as TGTGCCAGCAGTCCCCGACTAGCGGGAGAAACTGAGCAGTTCTTC. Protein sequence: CASSPRLAGETEQFF.

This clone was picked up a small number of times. The CDR3 DNA is TGTGCCAGCCTCCTCGGACAGGGCCATGAGCAGTTCTTC. Its protein is CASLLGQGHEQFF. The gene calls are TRBV27 and TRBJ2-1; 8 bases fit TRBD1. Germline CDR1 MNHEY, CDR2 SMNVEV (reference sequence). The CDR3 extends over 13 amino acids. Trimming took 8 bases from V and 8 from J; bases not matched to a gene: 8.

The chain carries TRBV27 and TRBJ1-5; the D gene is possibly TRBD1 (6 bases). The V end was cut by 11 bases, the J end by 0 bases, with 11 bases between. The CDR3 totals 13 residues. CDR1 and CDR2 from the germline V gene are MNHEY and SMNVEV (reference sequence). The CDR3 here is CAAGAGSNQPQHF. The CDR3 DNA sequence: TGTGCCGCAGGGGCCGGTAGCAATCAGCCCCAGCATTTT.

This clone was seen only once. The CDR3 loop reads CASISGGMGNEQFF. The CDR3 coding sequence is TGTGCCAGCATTAGCGGGGGGATGGGCAATGAGCAGTTCTTC. The chain uses TRBV27 and TRBJ2-1; TRBD2 matches 10 bases. CDR1 and CDR2 from the germline V gene are MNHEY and SMNVEV (reference sequence). The CDR3 extends over 14 amino acids. Unmatched junction bases numbered 6, after V lost 7 bases and J lost 6 bases.

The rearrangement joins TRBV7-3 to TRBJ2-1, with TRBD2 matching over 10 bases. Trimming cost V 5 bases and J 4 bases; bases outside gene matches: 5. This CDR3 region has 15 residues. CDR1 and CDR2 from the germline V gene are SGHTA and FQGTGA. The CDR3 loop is CASSPSGSMYNEQFF. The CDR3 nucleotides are TGTGCCAGCAGCCCTAGCGGGAGTATGTACAATGAGCAGTTCTTC.

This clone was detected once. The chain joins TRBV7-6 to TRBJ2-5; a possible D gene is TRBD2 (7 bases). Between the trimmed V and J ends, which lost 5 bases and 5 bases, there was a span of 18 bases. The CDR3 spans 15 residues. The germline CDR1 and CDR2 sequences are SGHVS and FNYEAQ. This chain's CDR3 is CASSPLGGLMETQYF. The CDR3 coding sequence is TGTGCCAGCAGCCCTCTCGGGGGGCTGATGGAGACCCAGTACTTC.

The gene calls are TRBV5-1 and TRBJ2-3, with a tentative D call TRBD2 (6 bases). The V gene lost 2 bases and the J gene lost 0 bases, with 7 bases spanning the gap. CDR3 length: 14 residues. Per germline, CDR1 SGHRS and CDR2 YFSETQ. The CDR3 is CASSLSGSTDTQYF. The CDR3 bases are TGCGCCAGCAGCTTAAGCGGGAGCACAGATACGCAGTATTTT.

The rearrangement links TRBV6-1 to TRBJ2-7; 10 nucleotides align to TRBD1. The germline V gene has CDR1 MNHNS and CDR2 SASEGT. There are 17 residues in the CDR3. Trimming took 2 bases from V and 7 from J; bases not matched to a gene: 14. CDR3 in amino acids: CASSEFGTGTGVREQYF. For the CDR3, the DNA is TGTGCCAGCAGTGAATTTGGCACCGGGACAGGGGTGCGGGAGCAGTACTTC.

The CDR3 DNA is TGTGCCAGTAGCATCACCGGACAGGGCTTTAATGAAAAACTGTTTTTT. Translated: CASSITGQGFNEKLFF. The chain carries TRBV19 and TRBJ1-4; 8 positions match TRBD1. Germline assignment: CDR1 LNHDA and CDR2 SQIVND (reference sequence). The CDR3 consists of 16 residues. With V trimmed by 6 bases and J by 4 bases, 10 bases remained unmatched.

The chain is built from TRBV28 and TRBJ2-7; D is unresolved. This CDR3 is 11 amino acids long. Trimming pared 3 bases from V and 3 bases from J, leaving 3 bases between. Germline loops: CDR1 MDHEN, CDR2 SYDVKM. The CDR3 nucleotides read TGTGCCAGCAGTTTTTACTACGAGCAGTACTTC. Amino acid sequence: CASSFYYEQYF.

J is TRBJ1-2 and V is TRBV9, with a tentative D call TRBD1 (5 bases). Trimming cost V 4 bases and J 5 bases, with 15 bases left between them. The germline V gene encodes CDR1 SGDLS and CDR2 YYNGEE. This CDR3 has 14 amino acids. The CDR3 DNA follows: TGTGCCAGCAGCCCCGGGACGGGGGTTTATGGCTACACCTTC. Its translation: CASSPGTGVYGYTF.